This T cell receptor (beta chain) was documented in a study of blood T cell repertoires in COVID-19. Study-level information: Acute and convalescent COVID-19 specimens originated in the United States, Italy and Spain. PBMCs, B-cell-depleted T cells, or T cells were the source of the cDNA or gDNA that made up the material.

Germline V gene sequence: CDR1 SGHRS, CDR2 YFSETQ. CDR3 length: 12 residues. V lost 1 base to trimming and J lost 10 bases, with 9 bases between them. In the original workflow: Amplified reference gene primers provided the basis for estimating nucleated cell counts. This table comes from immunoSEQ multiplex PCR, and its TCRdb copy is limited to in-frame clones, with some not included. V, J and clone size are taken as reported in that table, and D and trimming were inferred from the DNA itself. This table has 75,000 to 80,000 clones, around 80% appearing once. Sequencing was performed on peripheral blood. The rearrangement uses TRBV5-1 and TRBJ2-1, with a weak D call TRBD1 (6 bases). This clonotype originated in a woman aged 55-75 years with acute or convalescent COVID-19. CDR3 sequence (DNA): TGCGCCAGCAGCTTGCAGGGGCACGAGCAGTTCTTC. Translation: CASSLQGHEQFF.